The rows below give T cell receptor beta chains drawn from one sample of a study of T cells in narcolepsy. The table came from immunoSEQ multiplex PCR; TCRdb's copy has only in-frame clones and leaves some out. The sample has 20,000 to 25,000 clones, approximately 85% seen once. Specimen: memory (CD45RA-) CD4+ T cells from blood. These receptors were collected from a human donor in good health. The CDR3 runs from the conserved cysteine through the conserved F or W.

V gene,J gene,CDR3 protein
TRBV7-9,TRBJ2-2,CASSHTRSKNTGELFF
TRBV19,TRBJ1-1,CASSAGQGVTEAFF
TRBV7-6,TRBJ2-6,CASSPVAPGPLAGANVLTF
TRBV30,TRBJ2-3,CAWTPSTDTQYF
TRBV19,TRBJ1-5,CASTMGEGNSNQPQHF
TRBV5-1,TRBJ2-5,CASSSGLAGVETQYF
TRBV5-1,TRBJ2-3,CASRVGPSSTDTQYF
TRBV28,TRBJ1-2,CASSWGRDYGYTF
TRBV13,TRBJ2-1,CASSFHGPDEQFF
TRBV6-5,TRBJ1-1,CASSADRVNTEAFF
TRBV29-1,TRBJ2-3,CSVVRREETSTDTQYF